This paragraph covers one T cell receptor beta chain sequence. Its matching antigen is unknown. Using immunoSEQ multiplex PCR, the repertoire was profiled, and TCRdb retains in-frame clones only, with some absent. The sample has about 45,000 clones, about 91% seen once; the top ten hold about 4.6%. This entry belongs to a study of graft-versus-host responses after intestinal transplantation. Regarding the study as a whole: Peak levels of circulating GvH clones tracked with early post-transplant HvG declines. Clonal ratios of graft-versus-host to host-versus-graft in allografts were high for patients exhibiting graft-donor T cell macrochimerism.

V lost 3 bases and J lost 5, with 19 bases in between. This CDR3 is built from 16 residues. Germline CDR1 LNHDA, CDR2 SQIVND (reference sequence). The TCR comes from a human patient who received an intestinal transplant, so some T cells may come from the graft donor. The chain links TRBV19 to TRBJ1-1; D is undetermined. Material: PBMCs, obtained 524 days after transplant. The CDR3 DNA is TGTGCCAGTAGTATTCGCCATATCCAAGCAAAGACTGAAGCTTTCTTT. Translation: CASSIRHIQAKTEAFF.